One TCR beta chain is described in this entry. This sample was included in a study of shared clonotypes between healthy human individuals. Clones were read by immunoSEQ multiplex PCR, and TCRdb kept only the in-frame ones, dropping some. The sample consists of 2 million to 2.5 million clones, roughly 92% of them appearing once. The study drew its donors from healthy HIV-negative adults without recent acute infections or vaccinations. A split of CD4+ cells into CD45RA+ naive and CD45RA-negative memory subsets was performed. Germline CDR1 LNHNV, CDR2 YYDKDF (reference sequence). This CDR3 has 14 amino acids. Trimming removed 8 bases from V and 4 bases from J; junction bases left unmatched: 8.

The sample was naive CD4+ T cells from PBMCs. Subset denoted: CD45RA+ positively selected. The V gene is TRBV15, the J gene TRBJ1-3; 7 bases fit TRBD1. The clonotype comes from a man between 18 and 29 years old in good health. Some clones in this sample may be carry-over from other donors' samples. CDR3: CATATGDSGNTIYF. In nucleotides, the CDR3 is TGTGCCACCGCCACAGGGGATTCAGGAAACACCATATATTTT.